This T cell receptor beta chain is from a study of post-analysis software for immune sequencing data. Points from the study as a whole: By F measure, strong co-clustering occurred among samples prepared in the same batch. Four or five TRBV segments, TRBV5-6, TRBV5-1 and TRBV20-1 among them, were found more frequent in patients than controls.

Germline loops: CDR1 MDHEN, CDR2 SYDVKM. V lost 1 base and J lost 8, with 29 bases in between. The CDR3 length is 19 residues. Unique molecular identifiers had been added to the TCR beta cDNA libraries. There were roughly 0.95 to 11 million T cells, and approximately 480,000 cDNA molecules came from them. TCRdb re-called the PCR reads with MiXCR, one entry per CDR3 protein. The table has 600,000 to 700,000 distinct CDR3 sequences, 59% seen once. Comments on this clonotype: What it binds is not known.

Sequenced input: blood. This chain links TRBV28 with TRBJ1-2; D perhaps matches TRBD1 (6 bases). The sequence came from a girl aged 2-10 years with multiple sclerosis. The CDR3: CASSLFGHPMEAGVGGYTF. DNA of the CDR3: TGTGCCAGCAGTTTATTCGGACATCCCATGGAAGCAGGGGTAGGAGGCTACACCTTC.